This T cell receptor beta chain originates from a study of cytomegalovirus exposure and HLA in healthy donors. Points from the study as a whole: What was likely a sequencing artifact was a cluster of highly shared sequence variants.

CDR1 is SGHAT, CDR2 FQNNGV, per germline. CDR3 size: 17 residues. Trimming removed 5 bases from V and 1 base from J; junction bases left unmatched: 5. Primers: 60 Vbeta forward and 13 Jbeta reverse. The method was immunoSEQ multiplex PCR; TCRdb's version includes in-frame clones alone and lacks a portion of them. The table lists about 40,000 clones, about 80% of them singletons. A word on this clone: Its antigen is not identified.

The origin of this receptor is a woman in her late teens or twenties in good health and CMV-seropositive. Sequencing was done on a sample of PBMCs. The V gene is TRBV11-2, the J gene TRBJ1-6; 10 bases are a match to TRBD1. This CDR3 reads CASSRDRGISYNSPLHF. The CDR3, as DNA: TGTGCCAGCAGCCGGGACAGGGGTATATCCTATAATTCACCCCTCCACTTT.